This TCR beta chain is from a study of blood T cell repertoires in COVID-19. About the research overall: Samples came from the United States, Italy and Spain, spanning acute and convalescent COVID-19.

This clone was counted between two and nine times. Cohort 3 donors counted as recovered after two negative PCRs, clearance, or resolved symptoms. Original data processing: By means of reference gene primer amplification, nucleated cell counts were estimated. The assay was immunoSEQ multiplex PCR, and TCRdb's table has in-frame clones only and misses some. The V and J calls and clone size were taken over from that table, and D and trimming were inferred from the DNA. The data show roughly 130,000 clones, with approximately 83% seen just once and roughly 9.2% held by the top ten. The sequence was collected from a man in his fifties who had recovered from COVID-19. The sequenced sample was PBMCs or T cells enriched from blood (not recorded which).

As DNA, the CDR3 is TGTGCCAGTACCGCGACAGGGGGAGCGTACGAGCAGTACTTC. Residues: CASTATGGAYEQYF. The chain joins TRBV19 to TRBJ2-7; TRBD1 matches at 9 bases. There are 14 residues in the CDR3. V shed 7 bases, J shed 4 bases, and the junction held 8 bases outside the gene matches. Germline values: CDR1 LNHDA, CDR2 SQIVND (reference sequence).